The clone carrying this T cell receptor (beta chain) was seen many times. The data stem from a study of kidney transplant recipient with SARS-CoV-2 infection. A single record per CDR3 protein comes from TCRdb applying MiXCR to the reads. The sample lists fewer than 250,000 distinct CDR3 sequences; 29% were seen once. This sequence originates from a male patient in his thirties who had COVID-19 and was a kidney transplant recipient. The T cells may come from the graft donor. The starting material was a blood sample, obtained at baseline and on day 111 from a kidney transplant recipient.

The DNA for the CDR3 is TGTGCCAGCAGCGGACAGGCTGGAAACACCATATATTTT. This gives the protein CASSGQAGNTIYF. The J gene is TRBJ1-3, the V gene TRBV14; 7 nucleotides match TRBD1. Germline-derived CDR1 and CDR2 are SGHDN and FVKESK. The CDR3 length is 13 residues. Trimming removed 5 bases from V and 2 bases from J; junction bases left unmatched: 0.